This T cell receptor (beta chain) comes out of a study of shared clonotypes between healthy human individuals. Study at large: CD4 naive and CD4 memory each took three plates per donor, while CD8 naive took two and CD8 memory one. Study-level points and caveats: With few donors, the genetic and exposure-history diversity represented was limited.

Note on this clone: The antigen is undetermined.

Naive CD4+ cells were CD45RA-selected; the remaining cells were memory. Libraries were prepared by immunoSEQ multiplex PCR; TCRdb keeps only in-frame clonotypes and omits some of them. Among about 2.3 million clones listed, 85% to 95% were seen once. The material sequenced was naive CD4+ T cells from PBMCs. Described subset: CD45RA+ positively selected. This receptor was identified in a man aged 18 to 30 in good health. Some clones in this sample may be carry-over from other donors' samples.

CDR3 protein: CASSLGGRDQPQHF. CDR3 sequence (DNA): TGTGCCAGCAGCTTGGGTGGCAGGGATCAGCCCCAGCATTTT. This chain links TRBV5-4 with TRBJ1-5; D is possibly TRBD1 (5 bases). Per germline, CDR1 SGHNT and CDR2 YYREEE (reference sequence). The CDR3 spans 14 residues. Trimming removed 0 bases at V and 5 bases at J, with 9 bases between.